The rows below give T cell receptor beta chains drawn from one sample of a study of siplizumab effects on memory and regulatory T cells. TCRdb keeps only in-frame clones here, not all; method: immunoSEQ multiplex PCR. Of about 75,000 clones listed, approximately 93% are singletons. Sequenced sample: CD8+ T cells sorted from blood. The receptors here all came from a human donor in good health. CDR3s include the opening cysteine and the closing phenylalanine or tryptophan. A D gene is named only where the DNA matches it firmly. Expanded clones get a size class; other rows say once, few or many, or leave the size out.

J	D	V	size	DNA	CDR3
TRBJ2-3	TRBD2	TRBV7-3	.	TGTGCCAGCAGCATATTAGCGGGTCCAAGCACAGATACGCAGTATTTT	CASSILAGPSTDTQYF
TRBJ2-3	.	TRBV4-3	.	TGCGCCAGCAGCCCGGCGGGACACCACACAGATACGCAGTATTTT	CASSPAGHHTDTQYF
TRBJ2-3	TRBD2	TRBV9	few	TGTGCCAGCAGCGTAACGGCGGGGGTGGCAGATACGCAGTATTTT	CASSVTAGVADTQYF
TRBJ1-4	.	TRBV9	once	TGTGCCAGCAGCGTAGACGGGGCAAATGAAAAACTGTTTTTT	CASSVDGANEKLFF
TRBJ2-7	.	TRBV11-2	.	TGTGCCAGCAGCCTTCAGAGCGCCTACGAGCAGTACTTC	CASSLQSAYEQYF
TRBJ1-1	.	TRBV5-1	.	TGCGCCAGCAGCTCAGGTGACAGGCCTGACATCGCTTTCTTT	CASSSGDRPDIAFF
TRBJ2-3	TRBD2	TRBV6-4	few	TGTGCCAGCAAGCGGGAATCCGTGGCCGCAGATACGCAGTATTTT	CASKRESVAADTQYF
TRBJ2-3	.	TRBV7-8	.	TGTGCCAGCAGCTTAATAGGGGGGTGGACAGATACGCAGTATTTT	CASSLIGGWTDTQYF
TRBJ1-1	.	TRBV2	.	TGTGCCAGCAGAGCCGGGGGGGCTGAAGCTTTCTTT	CASRAGGAEAFF
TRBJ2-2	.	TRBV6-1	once	TGTGCCAGCAGCAGACAGGTTCCGAACACCGGGGAGCTGTTTTTT	CASSRQVPNTGELFF
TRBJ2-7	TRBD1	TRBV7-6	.	TGTGCCAGCAGCTCATTACCGGGACAGGCCTACGAGCAGTACTTC	CASSSLPGQAYEQYF
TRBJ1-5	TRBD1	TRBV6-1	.	TGTGCCAGCGGAAGAGAAGGGACAGGGTATCAGCCCCAGCATTTT	CASGREGTGYQPQHF
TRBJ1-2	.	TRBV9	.	TGTGCCAGCAGCGTAGATCCAGGAGATGGCTACACCTTC	CASSVDPGDGYTF
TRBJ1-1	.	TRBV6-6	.	TGTGCCAGCAGTTACGGGGGCTACACTGAAGCTTTCTTT	CASSYGGYTEAFF
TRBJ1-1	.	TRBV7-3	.	TGTGCCAGCAGCCTTGGGACGAACACTGAAGCTTTCTTT	CASSLGTNTEAFF
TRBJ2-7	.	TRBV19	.	TGTGCCAGTAGTATAGCCTTAAACAGGGACGAGCAGTACTTC	CASSIALNRDEQYF
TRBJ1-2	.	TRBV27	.	TGTGCCAGCAGTTTAACCCGGGGCCCCGGCTATGGCTACACCTTC	CASSLTRGPGYGYTF
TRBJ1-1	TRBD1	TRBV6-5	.	TGTGCCAGCAGTTCCGGACAGGGGCGGACTGAAGCTTTCTTT	CASSSGQGRTEAFF
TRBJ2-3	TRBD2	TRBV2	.	TGTGCCAGCAGGGATGCGGGGGGGCCAAAAGATACGCAGTATTTT	CASRDAGGPKDTQYF
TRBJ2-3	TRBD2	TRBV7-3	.	TGTGCCAGCAGCTTAGGTCTACTAGCGGGGGGGCTGGGCACAGATACGCAGTATTTT	CASSLGLLAGGLGTDTQYF
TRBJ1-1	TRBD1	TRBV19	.	TGTGCCAGTAGTACAGGGGGCTGGACTGAAGCTTTCTTT	CASSTGGWTEAFF
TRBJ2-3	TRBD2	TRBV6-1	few	TGTGCCAGCAGTGAAGCGACGGGGGGGCCGGATACGCAGTATTTT	CASSEATGGPDTQYF
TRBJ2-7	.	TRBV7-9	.	TGTGCCAGCAGCTTGTCGGCAGGGATGAGCTCCTACGAGCAGTACTTC	CASSLSAGMSSYEQYF
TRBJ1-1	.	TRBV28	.	TGTGCCAGCAGGCCCGGACAGTCTGAAGCTTTCTTT	CASRPGQSEAFF
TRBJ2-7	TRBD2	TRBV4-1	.	TGCGCCAGCAGCCAAACAGCGGGGGGGCCCTACGAGCAGTACTTC	CASSQTAGGPYEQYF